A single sample is the source of the 15 T cell receptor beta chains below, sequenced in a study of blood T cell repertoires in COVID-19. Sequencing was performed with immunoSEQ multiplex PCR; in TCRdb, only in-frame clones are kept and a portion is missing. Among nearly 50,000 clones listed, about 85% were seen once. Sequencing was carried out using peripheral blood. Every receptor here comes from a man aged 40-50 years with active COVID-19.

The V and J genes are TRBV5-1 and TRBJ2-1; tentative D call: TRBD2 (6 bases). Germline V gene lookup returns CDR1 SGHRS and CDR2 YFSETQ. CDR3 length equals 17 residues. Deletions cut 0 bases from V and 5 bases from J, with 18 bases between. The CDR3: CASSLASVTSRHNEQFF. The CDR3 region has the DNA TGCGCCAGCAGCTTGGCTTCGGTAACTAGCAGACACAATGAGCAGTTCTTC. Supplemented by reference TRBV5-1 and TRBJ2-1, the full variable domain reads KAGVTQTPRYLIKTRGQQVTLSCSPISGHRSVSWYQQTPGQGLQFLFEYFSETQRNKGNFPGRFSGRQFSNSRSEMNVSTLELGDSALYLCASSLASVTSRHNEQFFGPGTRLTVL.

CDR3 coding DNA: TGTGCCAGCAGCCAAGAACGGGGGATCACAGATACGCAGTATTTT. Protein: CASSQERGITDTQYF. V is TRBV3-1 (or the pseudogene TRBV3-2) and J is TRBJ2-3, with a weak D call TRBD2 (6 bases). V was shortened by 0 bases and J by 2 bases, with 9 bases between the two germline ends. This CDR3 comprises 15 residues. Germline V CDR1 and CDR2: LGHDT, YNNKEL (reference sequence).

The V call is TRBV27, the J call TRBJ2-1; 13 nucleotides agree with TRBD2. V shed 6 bases, J shed 7 bases, and the junction held 9 bases outside the gene matches. This CDR3 is 16 amino acids long. Germline lookup yields CDR1 MNHEY and CDR2 SMNVEV (reference sequence). The CDR3 DNA sequence: TGTGCCAGCAGCCTAAGGACTAGCGGGAGTGGAAATGAGCAGTTCTTC. Amino acid sequence: CASSLRTSGSGNEQFF.

This clone was recorded once. The V call is TRBV4-1, the J call TRBJ2-3; 11 nucleotides align to TRBD2. This CDR3 has 17 residues. The junction had 8 bases not matched to a gene; V was cut back by 5 bases and J by 1 base. The germline V gene has CDR1 MGHRA and CDR2 YSYEKL. The chain's CDR3 is CASSVRTSGLGTDTQYF. The CDR3 DNA reads TGCGCCAGCAGCGTAAGGACTAGCGGGCTGGGCACAGATACGCAGTATTTT.

The chain employs TRBV7-9 and TRBJ2-3, with a possible D match to TRBD1 (5 bases). This CDR3 comprises 14 residues. Germline lookup yields CDR1 SEHNR and CDR2 FQNEAQ (reference sequence). Trimming shortened V by 5 bases and J by 5 bases, and 14 bases separated the two germline ends. CDR3 nucleotide sequence: TGTGCCAGCAGCCACAGTAGACAGCTAGATACGCAGTATTTT. It encodes CASSHSRQLDTQYF.

The rearrangement joins TRBV7-3 to TRBJ2-2; maybe TRBD2 (5 bases). The CDR3 runs 13 residues. The germline V and J ends were trimmed by 5 bases and 2 bases, with 6 bases remaining between them. CDR1 is SGHTA and CDR2 is FQGTGA in the germline V gene. The CDR3, as DNA: TGTGCCAGCAGCCGGGGAAACACCGGGGAGCTGTTTTTT. Translated: CASSRGNTGELFF.

The CDR3 sequence: CASTASSGNTIYF. DNA for the CDR3: TGTGCCAGCACCGCGAGCTCTGGAAACACCATATATTTT. The chain couples TRBV6-5 to TRBJ1-3, with D unclear. The CDR3 contains 13 residues. Looked up from germline, CDR1 is MNHEY and CDR2 is SVGAGI. The ends were cut back, 7 bases at V and 0 bases at J, with 7 bases in the middle.

The chain employs TRBV30 and TRBJ1-2, with D possibly TRBD1 on 5 matching bases. Germline CDR1 and CDR2: GTSNPN and SVGIG (reference sequence). V lost 0 bases and J 0 bases, leaving 11 bases between the germline ends. CDR3 length: 15 residues. CDR3 nucleotides: TGTGCCTGGAGTGTTTCGTCAGGGTCTAACTATGGCTACACCTTC. Its protein is CAWSVSSGSNYGYTF. Variable domain in full (rest from reference TRBV30 and TRBJ1-2): SQTIHQWPATLVQPVGSPLSLECTVEGTSNPNLYWYRQAAGRGLQLLFYSVGIGQISSEVPQNLSASRPQDRQFILSSKKLLLSDSGFYLCAWSVSSGSNYGYTFGSGTRLTVV.

This clone came up a few times. The chain is built from TRBV2 and TRBJ2-7; possibly TRBD2 for D (5 bases). The CDR3 is made up of 14 amino acids. Germline CDR1 and CDR2: SNHLY and FYNNEI. V lost 7 bases to trimming and J lost 2 bases, with 15 bases between them. The CDR3 is CASNKGGPPYEQYF. As DNA, the CDR3 is TGTGCCAGCAACAAAGGAGGCCCCCCCTACGAGCAGTACTTC.

The genes are TRBV29-1 and TRBJ2-1; 10 bases match TRBD2. Germline V CDR1 and CDR2: SQVTM, ANQGSEA. The CDR3 totals 14 residues. J gave up 6 bases and V 3 bases, and 5 bases lay outside the gene matches. The CDR3: CSVDRLAGVNEQFF. The CDR3 nucleotides are TGCAGCGTTGATCGGCTAGCGGGAGTCAATGAGCAGTTCTTC.

J is TRBJ1-1 and V is TRBV11-2; no reliable D call. Trimming left V 0 bases short and J 6 bases short, with 20 bases between. The CDR3 extends over 17 amino acids. Germline-derived CDR1 and CDR2 are SGHAT and FQNNGV. The CDR3 bases are TGTGCCAGCAGCTTAGAGGCCAACCATCTAATGAGGGCTGAAGCTTTCTTT. It yields the protein CASSLEANHLMRAEAFF.

The chain employs TRBV19 and TRBJ1-5; D is possibly TRBD1 (5 bases). Germline V gene data show CDR1 as LNHDA and CDR2 as SQIVND (reference sequence). With 4 bases removed from V and 1 base from J, the gap between germline ends came to 11 bases. The CDR3 extends over 15 amino acids. DNA of the CDR3: TGTGCCAGTAGTAACCCAGGGTTGAGCAATCAGCCCCAGCATTTT. Protein: CASSNPGLSNQPQHF.

The rearrangement links TRBV6-2 or TRBV6-3 to TRBJ2-2; D is undetermined. The CDR3 spans 13 residues. The germline gives CDR1 MNHEY, CDR2 SVGEGT. Trimming shortened V by 2 bases and J by 8 bases, and 9 bases separated the two germline ends. CDR3 loop: CASSYTSSGELFF. The CDR3 nucleotides are TGTGCCAGCAGTTACACCAGTTCGGGGGAGCTGTTTTTT.

J is TRBJ2-6 and V is TRBV12-3 or TRBV12-4; D is unresolved. The V end lost 1 base, the J end lost 12 bases, and 7 bases lay between the germline ends. The CDR3 is 12 amino acids. CDR3 DNA sequence: TGTGCCAGCAGTTTAGGTCCCTCCGTCCTGACTTTC. Protein product: CASSLGPSVLTF.

V and J are TRBV4-1 and TRBJ2-1, with D possibly being TRBD2 (5 bases). Germline V gene lookup returns CDR1 MGHRA and CDR2 YSYEKL. The CDR3 runs to 15 residues. The germline V and J ends were trimmed by 0 bases and 5 bases, with 11 bases remaining between them. CDR3 nucleotide sequence: TGCGCCAGCAGCCAAGACCAGCGGAGTAACAATGAGCAGTTCTTC. Protein sequence: CASSQDQRSNNEQFF.